Shown below are 24 T cell receptor beta chains from a single sample sequenced in a study of cytomegalovirus exposure and HLA in healthy donors. The PCR had 60 Vbeta and 13 Jbeta primers. Data came from immunoSEQ multiplex PCR; TCRdb stores just in-frame clones and leaves some out. Seen in this sample are around 190,000 clones; the ten most common clones hold approximately 1%. Source material: PBMCs. All receptors derive from a woman in her twenties or thirties in good health and CMV-seropositive.

The chain joins TRBV2 to TRBJ1-4; possibly TRBD1 for D (5 bases). Between the trimmed V and J ends, which lost 7 bases and 3 bases, there was a span of 12 bases. Germline CDR1 SNHLY, CDR2 FYNNEI. The CDR3 consists of 14 residues. CDR3 DNA sequence: TGTGCCAGCATTGACAGTACGCCTAATGAAAAACTGTTTTTT. This translates into CASIDSTPNEKLFF.

The chain joins TRBV9 to TRBJ2-1, with D unresolved. Germline CDR1 SGDLS, CDR2 YYNGEE. CDR3 length equals 16 residues. Trimming pared 0 bases from V and 0 bases from J, leaving 10 bases between. CDR3 sequence reads: CASSVGRLSSYNEQFF. CDR3 DNA: TGTGCCAGCAGCGTAGGGCGGCTGAGCTCCTACAATGAGCAGTTCTTC.

The chain carries TRBV18 and TRBJ2-1, with 10 bases that match TRBD2. The CDR3 contains 16 residues. Germline-derived CDR1 and CDR2 are KGHSH and LQKENI. V dropped 3 bases and J dropped 5; count of bases not matched to a gene: 7. CDR3 region: CASSPDGTSEDNEQFF. The CDR3 nucleotides read TGTGCCAGCTCACCCGATGGGACTAGCGAAGACAATGAGCAGTTCTTC.

The gene calls are TRBV5-4 and TRBJ2-1, with a tentative D call TRBD2 (7 bases). The CDR3 has 17 residues. Germline CDR1 SGHNT, CDR2 YYREEE (reference sequence). The V end was cut by 0 bases, the J end by 3 bases, with 16 bases between. CDR3 sequence reads: CASSLGGPGGYYNEQFF. The CDR3 nucleotides are TGTGCCAGCAGCTTGGGAGGGCCGGGGGGCTACTACAATGAGCAGTTCTTC.

The rearrangement uses TRBV11-2 and TRBJ2-7; maybe TRBD1 (5 bases). CDR3 size: 14 residues. The ends were cut back, 2 bases at V and 2 bases at J, with 10 bases in the middle. Per germline, CDR1 SGHAT and CDR2 FQNNGV. This CDR3 is CASSLPTGAYEQYF. CDR3 DNA: TGTGCCAGCAGCTTACCCACAGGCGCCTACGAGCAGTACTTC.

The chain has TRBV7-6 and TRBJ2-1; D perhaps matches TRBD1 (6 bases). The germline V gene has CDR1 SGHVS and CDR2 FNYEAQ. Trimming cost V 5 bases and J 2 bases, with 16 bases left between them. The CDR3 is 16 amino acids. CDR3 sequence (DNA): TGTGCCAGCAGCCAGGGGCTAGGGGGAGCCTACAATGAGCAGTTCTTC. Its translation: CASSQGLGGAYNEQFF.

The J gene is TRBJ2-1, the V gene TRBV30, with 13 bases aligning to TRBD2. Germline V lookup: CDR1 GTSNPN, CDR2 SVGIG (reference sequence). This CDR3 region has 15 residues. Unmatched junction bases numbered 4, after V lost 3 bases and J lost 5 bases. As DNA, the CDR3 is TGTGCCTGGAGGTTACTAGCGGGAGGGGACAATGAGCAGTTCTTC. Its translation is CAWRLLAGGDNEQFF.

This rearrangement joins TRBV5-4 to TRBJ2-5, with a weak D call TRBD2 (5 bases). Germline V gene sequence: CDR1 SGHNT, CDR2 YYREEE (reference sequence). The CDR3 has 14 amino acids. V was clipped by 5 bases and J by 3 bases, with 14 bases between them. The CDR3, as DNA: TGTGCCAGCAGTCCAATTGACGGGAAAGAGACCCAGTACTTC. It encodes CASSPIDGKETQYF. The whole variable domain, remainder taken from reference TRBV5-4 and TRBJ2-5, is ETGVTQSPTHLIKTRGQQVTLRCSSQSGHNTVSWYQQALGQGPQFIFQYYREEENGRGNFPPRFSGLQFPNYSSELNVNALELDDSALYLCASSPIDGKETQYFGPGTRLLVL.

The V gene is TRBV11-2, the J gene TRBJ1-1, with D possibly being TRBD1 (6 bases). The CDR3 length is 13 residues. V was clipped by 5 bases and J by 4 bases, with 11 bases between them. The germline V gene has CDR1 SGHAT and CDR2 FQNNGV. As DNA, the CDR3 is TGTGCCAGCAGCGTGGGACAAACCACTGAAGCTTTCTTT. Protein: CASSVGQTTEAFF.

The chain joins TRBV9 to TRBJ2-7, with TRBD2 matching 13 bases. Germline V gene sequence: CDR1 SGDLS, CDR2 YYNGEE. The CDR3 has 18 residues. The junction had 10 bases not matched to a gene; V was cut back by 3 bases and J by 1 base. CDR3 bases: TGTGCCAGCAGCGAAGGGACTAGCGGGAAGGAGTGGTCCTACGAGCAGTACTTC. The encoded protein is CASSEGTSGKEWSYEQYF.

This CDR3 reads CASSASGQGANEQFF. DNA for the CDR3: TGTGCCAGCAGTGCCAGCGGACAGGGGGCGAATGAGCAGTTCTTC. This sequence joins TRBV2 and TRBJ2-1; the match to TRBD1 covers 11 bases. V dropped 4 bases and J dropped 7; count of bases not matched to a gene: 6. The germline V gene encodes CDR1 SNHLY and CDR2 FYNNEI. This CDR3 has 15 amino acids.

The chain couples TRBV9 to TRBJ1-2, with D hard to call. V dropped 0 bases and J dropped 8 bases, with 11 bases sitting between them. The CDR3 spans 13 residues. Germline-derived CDR1 and CDR2 are SGDLS and YYNGEE. The CDR3 protein is CASSVDGGNGYTF. CDR3 nucleotide sequence: TGTGCCAGCAGCGTAGATGGAGGGAACGGCTACACCTTC.

The chain combines TRBV5-5 with TRBJ2-3; 7 bases are a match to TRBD2. The V and J ends lost 7 bases and 2 bases, in that order; junction bases with no gene match: 13. The CDR3 totals 16 residues. The germline CDR1 and CDR2 sequences are SGHKS and YYEKEE (reference sequence). In nucleotides, the CDR3 is TGTGCCAGCTCCTGGCGGCCCGGGGGGAACACAGATACGCAGTATTTT. As protein: CASSWRPGGNTDTQYF.

The rearrangement uses TRBV5-1 and TRBJ1-1, with 7 bases identical to TRBD1. CDR3 size: 14 residues. From germline, CDR1 is SGHRS and CDR2 YFSETQ. V lost 0 bases and J lost 4; bases outside the gene matches: 3. DNA for the CDR3: TGCGCCAGCAGCTTGGAGGGGGCGCCCACTGAAGCTTTCTTT. It translates to CASSLEGAPTEAFF.

J is TRBJ1-2 and V is TRBV11-3; no reliable D call. CDR3 length: 13 residues. Trimming removed 3 bases at V and 9 bases at J, with 14 bases between. CDR1 and CDR2 from the germline V gene are SGHNT and YENEEA. DNA of the CDR3: TGTGCCAGCAGCTTCGGTCCTCCTAGGAGCTACACCTTC. It is translated as CASSFGPPRSYTF.

This chain connects TRBV5-1 to TRBJ2-1; 7 bases match TRBD1. With V trimmed by 3 bases and J by 4 bases, 7 bases remained unmatched. The germline gives CDR1 SGHRS, CDR2 YFSETQ. This CDR3 is 15 amino acids long. Here the CDR3 DNA reads TGCGCCAGCAGCTCCCGGGACAGCGGATACAATGAGCAGTTCTTC. As protein: CASSSRDSGYNEQFF.

J is TRBJ1-2 and V is TRBV7-8, with 7 bases identical to TRBD1. The germline V gene encodes CDR1 SGHVS and CDR2 FQNEAQ. Trimming cost V 5 bases and J 11 bases; bases outside gene matches: 11. This CDR3 comprises 13 residues. The CDR3 loop reads CASSPGTPRGYTF. In nucleotides, the CDR3 is TGTGCCAGCAGCCCCGGGACCCCCAGGGGGTACACCTTC. The whole variable domain, remainder taken from reference TRBV7-8 and TRBJ1-2, is GAGVSQSPRYKVAKRGQDVALRCDPISGHVSLFWYQQALGQGPEFLTYFQNEAQLDKSGLPSDRFFAERPEGSVSTLKIQRTQQEDSAVYLCASSPGTPRGYTFGSGTRLTVV.

The genes are TRBV6-5 and TRBJ2-5, with 9 nucleotides matching TRBD2. CDR1 MNHEY and CDR2 SVGAGI come from the germline V gene. The V segment lost 6 bases and the J segment 4 bases; nucleotides outside the gene matches: 9. This CDR3 has 15 amino acids. The CDR3 DNA sequence: TGTGCCAGCAGCAAGGGGCTAGCGGGGTTAGAGACCCAGTACTTC. Protein: CASSKGLAGLETQYF.

This chain links TRBV28 with TRBJ1-4, with D hard to call. The CDR3 has 14 amino acids. Trimming pared 6 bases from V and 8 bases from J, leaving 16 bases between. The germline CDR1 and CDR2 sequences are MDHEN and SYDVKM. The CDR3 loop is CASRSTLGSEKLFF. The CDR3 DNA reads TGTGCCAGCAGGTCGACATTAGGGAGCGAAAAACTGTTTTTT. Full variable domain (outside the CDR3, taken from reference TRBV28 and TRBJ1-4): DVKVTQSSRYLVKRTGEKVFLECVQDMDHENMFWYRQDPGLGLRLIYFSYDVKMKEKGDIPEGYSVSREKKERFSLILESASTNQTSMYLCASRSTLGSEKLFFGSGTQLSVL.

V and J are TRBV7-9 and TRBJ2-7; TRBD2 matches at 8 bases. V shed 1 base and J 5 bases; nucleotides not matched to a gene: 1. The CDR3 is 13 amino acids. The germline CDR1 and CDR2 sequences are SEHNR and FQNEAQ (reference sequence). The CDR3 spells CASSLVGLDEQYF. The CDR3 bases are TGTGCCAGCAGCTTAGTGGGACTAGACGAGCAGTACTTC.

This sequence joins TRBV7-9 and TRBJ2-3; D unclear. The CDR3 has 15 residues. V lost 3 bases and J 0 bases, leaving 10 bases between the germline ends. CDR1 is SEHNR and CDR2 is FQNEAQ in the germline V gene (reference sequence). CDR3 region: CASSFPLSSTDTQYF. Here the CDR3 DNA reads TGTGCCAGCAGCTTTCCCCTCTCTAGCACAGATACGCAGTATTTT.

The chain joins TRBV19 to TRBJ1-4; D is perhaps TRBD1 (5 bases). The germline V gene encodes CDR1 LNHDA and CDR2 SQIVND (reference sequence). The CDR3 is made up of 17 amino acids. Trimming pared 7 bases from V and 0 bases from J, leaving 18 bases between. CDR3 bases: TGTGCCAGTACCAGGTATCGACAGACCCCAACTAATGAAAAACTGTTTTTT. Protein product: CASTRYRQTPTNEKLFF.

The V gene is TRBV6-5, the J gene TRBJ2-7; no clear D gene. Germline assignment: CDR1 MNHEY and CDR2 SVGAGI. The V end was cut by 2 bases, the J end by 3 bases, with 8 bases between. This CDR3 region has 13 residues. The CDR3 DNA follows: TGTGCCAGCAGTTACACTACTCACTACGAGCAGTACTTC. This translates into CASSYTTHYEQYF.

The chain is built from TRBV2 and TRBJ1-1, with D hard to call. V lost 6 bases and J lost 3, with 5 bases in between. The CDR3 runs to 11 residues. Germline CDR1 and CDR2: SNHLY and FYNNEI. CDR3 DNA: TGTGCCAGCAGGGAGTACACTGAAGCTTTCTTT. Amino acids: CASREYTEAFF. Based on the CDR3 plus reference TRBV2 and TRBJ1-1, the full variable domain is EPEVTQTPSHQVTQMGQEVILRCVPISNHLYFYWYRQILGQKVEFLVSFYNNEISEKSEIFDDQFSVERPDGSNFTLKIRSTKLEDSAMYFCASREYTEAFFGQGTRLTVV.